This T cell receptor beta chain stems from a study of cytomegalovirus exposure and HLA in healthy donors. Study-wide results and caveats: Later genetic work tied a missense DCLRE1C variant to beta-chain V and J trimming. A later analysis associated 16,951 TCR beta sequences with HLA alleles at a 0.05 false discovery rate. It was 164 TCR beta chains that were listed as cytomegalovirus-associated. In most subjects, TCR beta sequences reportedly gave accurate predictions of HLA-A and HLA-B alleles.

Points on this clone: Its specificity is unknown.

PCR involved 60 Vbeta and 13 Jbeta primers. The protocol was immunoSEQ multiplex PCR, while the TCRdb copy is restricted to in-frame clones and leaves out a portion. The sample has approximately 140,000 clones; about 78% are singletons. Germline values: CDR1 MDHEN, CDR2 SYDVKM. The CDR3 extends over 17 amino acids. V was trimmed by 6 bases and J by 1 base, leaving 21 bases between them. This receptor was obtained from a human donor in good health. The J gene is TRBJ1-2, the V gene TRBV28; D unclear. The sequenced sample was PBMCs. This CDR3 is CASSPLRGKEGNYGYTF. CDR3 in DNA: TGTGCCAGCAGCCCCTTGAGAGGGAAAGAGGGTAACTATGGCTACACCTTC.